These 6 T cell receptor beta chains originate from one sample sequenced in a study of T cell responses to AZD1222 COVID-19 vaccine. Data came from immunoSEQ multiplex PCR; TCRdb stores just in-frame clones and leaves some out. The data hold 90,000 or so clones, with roughly nine tenths observed a single time. Sequences were derived from peripheral blood, sampled 28 days after the second AZD1222 dose. These receptor sequences come from an adult who received the AZD1222 COVID-19 vaccine.

This clone showed up just a few times. The chain uses TRBV9 and TRBJ1-2; unclear D gene. V dropped 0 bases and J dropped 5 bases, with 23 bases sitting between them. This CDR3 is built from 18 residues. In germline, CDR1 is SGDLS, CDR2 YYNGEE. CDR3 in amino acids: CASSVARFSSPLGYGYTF. The CDR3 DNA reads as TGTGCCAGCAGCGTAGCTAGGTTCAGTTCCCCTCTAGGATATGGCTACACCTTC.

V and J are TRBV28 and TRBJ1-2; D might be TRBD1 (6 bases). The CDR3 runs 16 residues. Trimming took 3 bases from V and 4 from J, leaving 18 bases between them. Germline V CDR1 and CDR2: MDHEN, SYDVKM. CDR3 residues: CASSLRERQAFYGYTF. The CDR3 DNA sequence: TGTGCCAGCAGTTTGAGGGAAAGACAGGCATTCTATGGCTACACCTTC.

The chain recombines TRBV14 with TRBJ2-6; D ambiguous. Trimming stripped 2 bases from V and 5 bases from J, with 16 bases between. Germline CDR1 is SGHDN and CDR2 is FVKESK. The CDR3 loop spans 17 amino acids. CDR3 protein: CASSQSLAARRANVLTF. Written as DNA, the CDR3 is TGTGCCAGCAGCCAATCGTTGGCGGCGCGCCGGGCCAACGTCCTGACTTTC.

In the case of this clone: The junction and the germline gene differ at one end; a read error may be behind it. The same CDR3 also results from other DNA sequences found in this sample. The DNA of the CDR3 is TGTGCCAGCACCTCGGCCTTCAGTCCCAGGGGCGGGGAGCTATTTTTT. This codes for CASTSAFSPRGGELFF. This chain connects TRBV27 to TRBJ2-2, with D perhaps being TRBD1 or TRBD2 (6 bases each). CDR1 and CDR2 (germline): MNHEY, SMNVEV (reference sequence). This CDR3 has 16 residues.

This clone came up once. The rearrangement joins TRBV6-2 or TRBV6-3 to TRBJ1-5; unclear D gene. Per germline, CDR1 MNHEY and CDR2 SVGEGT. V was shortened by 6 bases and J by 6 bases, with 12 bases between the two germline ends. This CDR3 spans 13 amino acids. The CDR3 loop is CASSSRYGQPQHF. In DNA, the CDR3 is TGTGCCAGCAGCTCCCGCTATGGTCAGCCCCAGCATTTT.

The rearrangement links TRBV2 to TRBJ1-4; 8 bases map to TRBD1. V lost 5 bases to trimming and J lost 8 bases; unmatched junction nucleotides: 7. Germline loops: CDR1 SNHLY, CDR2 FYNNEI. CDR3 length: 14 amino acids. DNA of the CDR3: TGTGCCAGCAGTCTTGACAGGGGTTACGAAAAACTGTTTTTT. Translating it yields CASSLDRGYEKLFF.